These T cell receptor beta chains were read from a single sample in a study of cytomegalovirus exposure and HLA in healthy donors. Clones were read by immunoSEQ multiplex PCR, and TCRdb kept only the in-frame ones, dropping some. The sample consists of 150,000 or so clones, 77% of them appearing once. The sequenced material came from PBMCs. These receptors all stem from a woman in her 30s in good health and CMV-seronegative. Both conserved end residues are part of each CDR3. The D gene is left open where the match is weak. Only some rows state a clone size, as once, few, many or a class for expanded clones.

v_call	clone_size	d_call	j_call	cdr3_nt	cdr3_aa
TRBV9	-	-	TRBJ2-3	TGTGCCAGCAGCGCGGAGGGGGATACGCAGTATTTT	CASSAEGDTQYF
TRBV5-6	-	TRBD1	TRBJ2-5	TGTGCCAGCAGCCCCCCGACAGGGCAAGAGACCCAGTACTTC	CASSPPTGQETQYF
TRBV7-2	-	TRBD2	TRBJ2-7	TGTGCCAGCAGCCCCATAGGGGCGGGGGTCTACGAGCAGTACTTC	CASSPIGAGVYEQYF
TRBV7-2	once	-	TRBJ2-1	TGTGCCAGCGCGGGGTACAATGAGCAGTTCTTC	CASAGYNEQFF
TRBV19	few	TRBD2	TRBJ2-1	TGTGCCAGTAGTATACATCCTAGCGGGACATACAATGAGCAGTTCTTC	CASSIHPSGTYNEQFF
TRBV28	once	-	TRBJ1-2	TGTGCCAGCAGTTTCCGGGGAGGGAACTATGGCTACACCTTC	CASSFRGGNYGYTF
TRBV11-2	once	TRBD2	TRBJ2-1	TGTGCCAGCAGCTTACTTCGTGGGAGGGGTGCCTACAATGAGCAGTTCTTC	CASSLLRGRGAYNEQFF
TRBV25-1	-	-	TRBJ1-2	TGTGCCAGCAGTGAATACAGGGATAACTATGGCTACCCCTTC	CASSEYRDNYGYPF
TRBV13	-	-	TRBJ2-7	TGTGCCAGCAGCTTAGGCCTTAAAGAGCAGTACTTC	CASSLGLKEQYF
TRBV5-1	-	TRBD2	TRBJ2-1	TGCGCCAGCAGCGCCTTACTAGCGGGACCTAATGAGCAGTTCTTC	CASSALLAGPNEQFF
TRBV30	-	-	TRBJ2-1	TGTGCCTGGAGTACATTCTCCTACAATGAGCAGTTCTTC	CAWSTFSYNEQFF
TRBV6-1	-	-	TRBJ1-3	TGTGCCATCTTGGGGCCCCGCTCTGGAAACACCATATATTTT	CAILGPRSGNTIYF
TRBV15	-	-	TRBJ2-5	TGTGCCACCAGCAGAGCAGGGGAGAGGGAGACCCAGTACTTC	CATSRAGERETQYF
TRBV4-1	-	TRBD1	TRBJ2-7	TGCGCCAGCAGCCCCGTCGGACAGGGGGCTCTTCTGGGGCAGTACTTC	CASSPVGQGALLGQYF
TRBV11-1	-	-	TRBJ2-1	TGTGCCAGCAGCTTAGGGGTTGAGCGTTCCTACAATGAGCAGTTCTTC	CASSLGVERSYNEQFF
TRBV4-1	-	-	TRBJ2-1	TGCGCCAGCAGCCAAGCGGGGGGCAGAGGCCATGAGCAGTTCTTC	CASSQAGGRGHEQFF
TRBV5-4	-	TRBD1	TRBJ1-1	TGTGCCAGCAGCTTGGGTGGGGACAGGGTGGAAGCTTTCTTT	CASSLGGDRVEAFF
TRBV10-3	once	-	TRBJ2-3	TGTGCCAGCACGCCTCAAACAGTCACAGATACGCAGTATTTT	CASTPQTVTDTQYF
TRBV7-2	-	-	TRBJ1-2	TGTGCCAGCAGCTTATTGGGAGGGGAGAATGGCTACACCTTC	CASSLLGGENGYTF
TRBV5-4	-	TRBD2	TRBJ2-7	TGTGCCAGCAGCTTGGATCGGTCCTCGGGAGGGCCGTCCTACGAGCAGTACTTC	CASSLDRSSGGPSYEQYF
TRBV21-1	-	-	TRBJ2-7	TGTGCCAGCAGCAACGGACAGGGTTTCGAGCAGTACTTC	CASSNGQGFEQYF
TRBV19	-	TRBD1	TRBJ1-2	TGTGCCAGTAAAGGGGACAGCTATGGCTACACCTTC	CASKGDSYGYTF
TRBV9	-	-	TRBJ1-1	TGTGCCAGCAGCGTGTACAGGGAGGGCACAGCTTTCTTT	CASSVYREGTAFF
TRBV28	-	-	TRBJ1-2	TGTGCCAGCAAAATAGGGGCTAACTATGGCTACACCTTC	CASKIGANYGYTF
TRBV19	-	-	TRBJ1-5	TGTGCCAGTAGTATATCGGGAGGGGGAGTCAAGCCCCAGCATTTT	CASSISGGGVKPQHF
TRBV4-3	-	-	TRBJ1-6	TGCGCCAGCAGCCCCAGAGGGAGCTCCTATAATTCACCCCTCCACTTT	CASSPRGSSYNSPLHF
TRBV7-3	-	TRBD2	TRBJ2-2	TGTGCCAGCAGCTTACCTAATGGGACTAGCGGGAGGCGGAACACCGGGGAGCTGTTTTTT	CASSLPNGTSGRRNTGELFF
TRBV28	-	TRBD2	TRBJ2-2	TGTGCCAGCAGTCCAGCGGGAGGAGGGGCAACCGGGGAGCTGTTTTTT	CASSPAGGGATGELFF
TRBV5-1	few	-	TRBJ1-1	TGCGCCAGCAGCTATGACAGGCTGGGCACTGAAGCTTTCTTT	CASSYDRLGTEAFF
TRBV2	-	-	TRBJ1-2	TGTGCCAGCAGTAACCCGGCGGGATGGGAGGACGACCTTCTAAACTATGGCTACACCTTC	CASSNPAGWEDDLLNYGYTF
TRBV6-5	few	-	TRBJ1-5	TGTGCCAGCAGCGCAGGGTTCAATCAGCCCCAGCATTTT	CASSAGFNQPQHF
TRBV5-6	-	-	TRBJ2-3	TGTGCCAGCAGCTTGGTGGCGGGGTCGGGTACAGATACGCAGTATTTT	CASSLVAGSGTDTQYF
TRBV27	-	TRBD1	TRBJ2-7	TGTGCCAGCAGTTTAAAAACCCCCCGGGACAGGGGTTACGAGCAGTACTTC	CASSLKTPRDRGYEQYF
TRBV11-3	-	TRBD2	TRBJ2-2	TGTGCCAGCAGCTTTAGGACTAGCGGGGGGGCCACATCGGACACCGGGGAGCTGTTTTTT	CASSFRTSGGATSDTGELFF
TRBV27	-	-	TRBJ2-2	TGTGCCAGCAGTTTGGCTCCCGGGACAACCACCGGGGAGCTGTTTTTT	CASSLAPGTTTGELFF
TRBV27	-	-	TRBJ2-2	TGTGCCAGCCGGAGGTACGGGGAGCTGTTTTTT	CASRRYGELFF
TRBV29-1	-	TRBD1	TRBJ2-7	TGCAGCGCGCTCCGGGACAGACCCCCGTACGAGCAGTACTTC	CSALRDRPPYEQYF
TRBV5-6	-	TRBD1	TRBJ2-7	TGTGCCAGCAGCCCAATGGCAGGGGGCGCTTACGAGCAGTACTTC	CASSPMAGGAYEQYF
TRBV2	-	-	TRBJ2-7	TGTGCCAGCAGTGGGAGCCTCCCATTAACCTACGAGCAGTACTTC	CASSGSLPLTYEQYF
TRBV11-3	-	-	TRBJ2-1	TGTGCCAGCAGCTTAGGCGGGACTGCCTACAATGAGCAGTTCTTC	CASSLGGTAYNEQFF
TRBV7-8	-	-	TRBJ1-5	TGTGCCAGCAGCACCACGGAGGAGGGAAACAATCAGCCCCAGCATTTT	CASSTTEEGNNQPQHF
TRBV5-1	-	TRBD2	TRBJ2-1	TGCGCCAGCAGGGGGGGACTAGCGGGGGGCCCGTACAATGAGCAGTTCTTC	CASRGGLAGGPYNEQFF
TRBV27	-	-	TRBJ2-7	TGTGCCAGCAGTTTAGCTAGCCGTTCCTACGAGCAGTACTTC	CASSLASRSYEQYF
TRBV7-6	-	-	TRBJ2-5	TGTGCCAGCAGCCGTCAGGGCCAGTTCCAAGAGACCCAGTACTTC	CASSRQGQFQETQYF
TRBV27	-	-	TRBJ1-1	TGTGCCAGCAGTTTAGAAGTAGGGGCGCTAAGGAACACTGAAGCTTTCTTT	CASSLEVGALRNTEAFF
TRBV28	few	TRBD2	TRBJ2-5	TGTGCCAGCAGTCCTCGGGATAGCGGGGCCCAAGAGACCCAGTACTTC	CASSPRDSGAQETQYF
TRBV7-2	-	-	TRBJ1-2	TGTGCCAGCAGCTTAGATGCGGGGGCTGGCTACACCTTC	CASSLDAGAGYTF
TRBV5-4	-	TRBD2	TRBJ2-7	TGTGCCAGCAGCACAGGGACTAGCCTCAACGAGCAGTACTTC	CASSTGTSLNEQYF
TRBV10-3	-	-	TRBJ1-1	TGTGCCATCAGTCGGGGGAGGGGAGCTAACACTGAAGCTTTCTTT	CAISRGRGANTEAFF